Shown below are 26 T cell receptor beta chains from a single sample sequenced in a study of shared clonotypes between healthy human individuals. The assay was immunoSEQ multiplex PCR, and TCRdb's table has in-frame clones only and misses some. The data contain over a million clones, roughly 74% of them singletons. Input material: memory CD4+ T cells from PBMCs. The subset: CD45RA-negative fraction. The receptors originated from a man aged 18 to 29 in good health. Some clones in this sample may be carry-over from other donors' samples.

The CDR3 nucleotides are TGTGCCAGCAACTCGGACAGGACCTGGGAGCAGCCCCAGCATTTT. It yields the protein CASNSDRTWEQPQHF. The V gene is TRBV6-6, the J gene TRBJ1-5, with TRBD1 matching over 7 bases. Germline-derived CDR1 and CDR2 are MNHNY and SVGAGI (reference sequence). The ends lost 7 bases at V and 7 bases at J; junction bases unmatched: 13. CDR3 size: 15 residues.

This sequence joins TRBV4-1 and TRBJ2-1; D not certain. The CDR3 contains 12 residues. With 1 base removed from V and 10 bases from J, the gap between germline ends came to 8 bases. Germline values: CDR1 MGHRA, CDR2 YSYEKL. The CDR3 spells CASSQVSWEQFF. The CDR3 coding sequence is TGCGCCAGCAGCCAAGTAAGTTGGGAGCAGTTCTTC.

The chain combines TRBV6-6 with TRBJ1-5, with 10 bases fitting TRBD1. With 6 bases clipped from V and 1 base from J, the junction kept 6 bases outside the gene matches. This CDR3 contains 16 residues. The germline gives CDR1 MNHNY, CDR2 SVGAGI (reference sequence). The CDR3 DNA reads TGTGCCAGCAGCCGACAGGGGGCGCGGAGCAATCAGCCCCAGCATTTT. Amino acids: CASSRQGARSNQPQHF.

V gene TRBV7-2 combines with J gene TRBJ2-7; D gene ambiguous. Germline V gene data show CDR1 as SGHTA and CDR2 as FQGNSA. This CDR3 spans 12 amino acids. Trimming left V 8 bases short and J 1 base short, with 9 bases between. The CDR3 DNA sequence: TGTGCCAGCCGCGGCGTATCCTACGAGCAGTACTTC. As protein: CASRGVSYEQYF.

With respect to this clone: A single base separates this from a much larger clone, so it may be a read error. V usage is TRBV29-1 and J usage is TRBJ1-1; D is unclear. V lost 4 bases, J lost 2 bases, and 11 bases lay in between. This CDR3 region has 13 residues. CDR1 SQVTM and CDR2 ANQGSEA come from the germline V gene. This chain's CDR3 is CSVGLPGNTEAFF. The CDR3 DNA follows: TGCAGCGTTGGCCTACCGGGAAACACTGAAGCTTTCTTT.

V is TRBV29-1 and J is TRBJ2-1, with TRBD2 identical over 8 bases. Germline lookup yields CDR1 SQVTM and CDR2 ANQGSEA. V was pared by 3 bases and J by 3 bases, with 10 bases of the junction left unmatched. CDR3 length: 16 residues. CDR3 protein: CSVDSSASGHYNEQFF. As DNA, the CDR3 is TGCAGCGTTGACAGTTCGGCTAGCGGGCACTACAATGAGCAGTTCTTC.

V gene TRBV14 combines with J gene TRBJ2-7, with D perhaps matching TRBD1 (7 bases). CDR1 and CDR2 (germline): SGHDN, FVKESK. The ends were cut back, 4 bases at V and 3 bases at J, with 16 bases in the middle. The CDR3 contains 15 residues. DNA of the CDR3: TGTGCCAGCAGCCTACACCGACAGGGAGGCTACGAGCAGTACTTC. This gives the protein CASSLHRQGGYEQYF.

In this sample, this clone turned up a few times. CDR3 in DNA: TGTGCCAGCAGTTCTATACTAGCGGGAGGGGGAAATGAGCAGTTCTTC. It is translated as CASSSILAGGGNEQFF. The rearrangement joins TRBV27 to TRBJ2-1, with TRBD2 matching over 13 bases. CDR1 and CDR2 from the germline V gene are MNHEY and SMNVEV (reference sequence). The CDR3 extends over 16 amino acids. The trim removed 4 bases at V and 7 bases at J, leaving 7 bases unmatched.

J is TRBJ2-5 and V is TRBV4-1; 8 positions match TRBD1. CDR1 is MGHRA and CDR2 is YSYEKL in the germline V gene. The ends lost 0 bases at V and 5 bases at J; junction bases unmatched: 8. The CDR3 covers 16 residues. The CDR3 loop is CASSQDPGGAAETQYF. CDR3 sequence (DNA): TGCGCCAGCAGCCAAGATCCAGGGGGCGCCGCGGAGACCCAGTACTTC.

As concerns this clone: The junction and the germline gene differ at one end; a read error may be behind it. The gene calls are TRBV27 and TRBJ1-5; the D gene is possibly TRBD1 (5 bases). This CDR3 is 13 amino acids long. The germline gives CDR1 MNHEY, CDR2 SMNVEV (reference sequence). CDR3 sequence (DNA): TGTGCCAGCAGTCCTAGGGGCAAACAGCCCCAGCATTTT. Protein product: CASSPRGKQPQHF.

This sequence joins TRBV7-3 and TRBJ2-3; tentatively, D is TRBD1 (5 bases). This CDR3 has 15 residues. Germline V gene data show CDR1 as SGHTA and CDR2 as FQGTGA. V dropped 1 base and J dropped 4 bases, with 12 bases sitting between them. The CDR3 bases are TGTGCCAGCAGCTTAATCGGTCAGGGCGCAGATACGCAGTATTTT. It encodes CASSLIGQGADTQYF.

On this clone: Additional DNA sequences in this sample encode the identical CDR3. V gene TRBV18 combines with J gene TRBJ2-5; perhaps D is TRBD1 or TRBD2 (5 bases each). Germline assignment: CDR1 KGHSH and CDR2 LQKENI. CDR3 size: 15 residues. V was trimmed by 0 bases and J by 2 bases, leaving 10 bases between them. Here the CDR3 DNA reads TGTGCCAGCTCACCACCGGGACGGCGACAAGAGACCCAGTACTTC. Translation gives CASSPPGRRQETQYF.

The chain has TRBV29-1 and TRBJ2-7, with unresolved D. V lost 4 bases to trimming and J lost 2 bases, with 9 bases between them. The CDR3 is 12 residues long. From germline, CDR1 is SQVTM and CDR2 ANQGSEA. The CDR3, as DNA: TGCAGCGTTGTTGAGTCAGCCTACGAGCAGTACTTC. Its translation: CSVVESAYEQYF.

CDR3 bases: TGTGCCACTCGGGGGCAGCCGAACACTGAAGCTTTCTTT. This translates into CATRGQPNTEAFF. V and J are TRBV19 and TRBJ1-1, with D tentatively TRBD1 (6 bases). The CDR3 consists of 13 residues. V lost 10 bases, J lost 1 base, and 13 bases lay in between. CDR1 and CDR2 from the germline V gene are LNHDA and SQIVND (reference sequence).

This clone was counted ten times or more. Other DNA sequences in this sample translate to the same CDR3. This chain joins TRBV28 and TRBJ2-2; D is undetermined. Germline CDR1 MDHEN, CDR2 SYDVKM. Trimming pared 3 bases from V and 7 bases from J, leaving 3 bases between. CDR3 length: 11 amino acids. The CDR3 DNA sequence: TGTGCCAGCAGTTTGCGCGGGGAGCTGTTTTTT. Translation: CASSLRGELFF.

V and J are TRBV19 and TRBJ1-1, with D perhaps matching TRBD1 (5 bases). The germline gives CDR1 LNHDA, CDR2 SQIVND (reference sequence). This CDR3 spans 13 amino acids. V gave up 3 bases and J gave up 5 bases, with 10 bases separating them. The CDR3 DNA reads TGTGCCAGTAGTATCAACAGGTTTACTGAAGCTTTCTTT. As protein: CASSINRFTEAFF.

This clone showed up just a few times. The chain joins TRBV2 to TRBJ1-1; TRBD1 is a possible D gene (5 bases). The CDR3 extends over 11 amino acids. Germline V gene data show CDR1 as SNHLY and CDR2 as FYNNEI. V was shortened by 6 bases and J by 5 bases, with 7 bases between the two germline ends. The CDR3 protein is CASRDNTEAFF. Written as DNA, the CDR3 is TGTGCCAGCAGGGACAATACTGAAGCTTTCTTT.

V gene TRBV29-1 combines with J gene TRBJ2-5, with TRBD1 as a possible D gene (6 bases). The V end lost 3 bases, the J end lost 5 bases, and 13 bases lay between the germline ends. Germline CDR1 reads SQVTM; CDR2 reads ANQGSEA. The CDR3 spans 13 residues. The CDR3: CSVETGARETQYF. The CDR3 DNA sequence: TGCAGCGTTGAGACAGGAGCTCGTGAGACCCAGTACTTC. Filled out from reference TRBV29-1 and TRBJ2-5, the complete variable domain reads SAVISQKPSRDICQRGTSLTIQCQVDSQVTMMFWYRQQPGQSLTLIATANQGSEATYESGFVIDKFPISRPNLTFSTLTVSNMSPEDSSIYLCSVETGARETQYFGPGTRLLVL.

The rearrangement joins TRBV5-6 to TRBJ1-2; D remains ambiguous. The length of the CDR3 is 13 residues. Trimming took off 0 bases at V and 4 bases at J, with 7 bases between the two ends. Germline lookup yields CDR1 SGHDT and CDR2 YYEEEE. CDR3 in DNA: TGTGCCAGCAGCTTGGATGTCTTCTATGGCTACACCTTC. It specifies CASSLDVFYGYTF.

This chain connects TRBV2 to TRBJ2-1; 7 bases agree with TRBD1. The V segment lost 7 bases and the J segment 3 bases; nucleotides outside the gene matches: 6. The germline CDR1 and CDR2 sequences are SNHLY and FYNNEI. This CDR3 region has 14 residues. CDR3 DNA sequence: TGTGCCAGCACGAGTCAGGGGGACTACAATGAGCAGTTCTTC. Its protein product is CASTSQGDYNEQFF. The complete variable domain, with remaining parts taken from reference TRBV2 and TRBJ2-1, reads EPEVTQTPSHQVTQMGQEVILRCVPISNHLYFYWYRQILGQKVEFLVSFYNNEISEKSEIFDDQFSVERPDGSNFTLKIRSTKLEDSAMYFCASTSQGDYNEQFFGPGTRLTVL.

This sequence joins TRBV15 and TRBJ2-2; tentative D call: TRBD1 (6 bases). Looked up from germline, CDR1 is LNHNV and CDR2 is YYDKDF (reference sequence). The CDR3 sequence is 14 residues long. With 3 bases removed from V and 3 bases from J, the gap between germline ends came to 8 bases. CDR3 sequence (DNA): TGTGCCACCAGCAGGGGACAAGACACCGGGGAGCTGTTTTTT. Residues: CATSRGQDTGELFF.

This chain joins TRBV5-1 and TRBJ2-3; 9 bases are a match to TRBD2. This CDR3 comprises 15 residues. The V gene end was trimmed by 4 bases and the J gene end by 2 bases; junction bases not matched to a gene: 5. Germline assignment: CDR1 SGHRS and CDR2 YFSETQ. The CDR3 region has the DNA TGCGCCAGCAGCACTAGCGGGTACACCACAGATACGCAGTATTTT. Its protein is CASSTSGYTTDTQYF.

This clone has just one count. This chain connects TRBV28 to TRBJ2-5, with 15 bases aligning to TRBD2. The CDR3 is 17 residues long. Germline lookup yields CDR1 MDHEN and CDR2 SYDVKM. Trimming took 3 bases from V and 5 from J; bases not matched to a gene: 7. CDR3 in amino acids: CASSLGTSGRFLETQYF. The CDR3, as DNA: TGTGCCAGCAGTTTGGGGACTAGCGGGAGGTTTCTGGAGACCCAGTACTTC.

CDR3 region: CASSRLGGQGYEQYF. The CDR3 DNA sequence: TGTGCCAGCTCACGCCTGGGGGGTCAGGGGTACGAGCAGTACTTC. V and J are TRBV18 and TRBJ2-7; D assignment may be TRBD1 or TRBD2 (6 bases each). This CDR3 comprises 15 residues. Germline V gene lookup returns CDR1 KGHSH and CDR2 LQKENI. V lost 4 bases, J lost 4 bases, and 17 bases lay in between.

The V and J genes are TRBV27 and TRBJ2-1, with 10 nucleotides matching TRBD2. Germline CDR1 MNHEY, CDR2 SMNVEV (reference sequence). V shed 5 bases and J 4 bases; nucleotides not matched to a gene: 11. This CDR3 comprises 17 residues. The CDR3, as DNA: TGTGCCAGCAGTGTAGCACGGACTAGCGGAATTTACAATGAGCAGTTCTTC. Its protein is CASSVARTSGIYNEQFF.

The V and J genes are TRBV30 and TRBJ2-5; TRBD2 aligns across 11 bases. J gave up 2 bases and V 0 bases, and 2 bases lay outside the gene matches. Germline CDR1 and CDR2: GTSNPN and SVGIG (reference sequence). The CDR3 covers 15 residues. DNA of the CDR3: TGTGCCTGGAGTGTGGGACTAGCGGATCAAGAGACCCAGTACTTC. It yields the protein CAWSVGLADQETQYF. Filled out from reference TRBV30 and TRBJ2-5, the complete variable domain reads SQTIHQWPATLVQPVGSPLSLECTVEGTSNPNLYWYRQAAGRGLQLLFYSVGIGQISSEVPQNLSASRPQDRQFILSSKKLLLSDSGFYLCAWSVGLADQETQYFGPGTRLLVL.